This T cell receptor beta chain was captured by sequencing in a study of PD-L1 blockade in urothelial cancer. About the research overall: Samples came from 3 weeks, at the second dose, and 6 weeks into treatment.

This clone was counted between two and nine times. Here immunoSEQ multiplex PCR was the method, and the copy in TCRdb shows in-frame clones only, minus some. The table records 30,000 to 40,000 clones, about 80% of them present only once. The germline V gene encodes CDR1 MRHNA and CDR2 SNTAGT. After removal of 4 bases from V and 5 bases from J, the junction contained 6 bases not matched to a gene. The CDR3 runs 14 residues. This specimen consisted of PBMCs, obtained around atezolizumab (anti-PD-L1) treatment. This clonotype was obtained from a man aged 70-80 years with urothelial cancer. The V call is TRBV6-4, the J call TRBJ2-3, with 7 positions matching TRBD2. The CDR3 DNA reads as TGTGCCAGCAGTGCCAGCGGGGAAGGAGATACGCAGTATTTT. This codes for CASSASGEGDTQYF.